This T cell receptor beta chain was recorded in a study of shared clonotypes between healthy human individuals. For this clone: The antigen is not known. Distinct nucleotide sequences in the sample also encode this CDR3.

Study-wide results and limits: Across subsets, estimated richness was generally greater for naive than for memory populations.

The study enrolled healthy HIV-negative adults without recent acute infections or vaccinations as donors. TCRdb's copy holds only in-frame clones and misses some; the assay was immunoSEQ multiplex PCR. The table shows about 1 million clones, with about 70% occurring only once. Sequenced input: memory CD4+ T cells sorted from blood. Specified subset: CD45RA-negative fraction. The TCR originated in a man between 18 and 29 years old in good health.

DNA for the CDR3: TGCGCCAGCAGCTTGGGGCTAGCGGGAGGCACAGATACGCAGTATTTT. Residues: CASSLGLAGGTDTQYF. The chain combines TRBV5-1 with TRBJ2-3; TRBD2 agrees at 10 bases. The germline V gene encodes CDR1 SGHRS and CDR2 YFSETQ. The ends lost 0 bases at V and 1 base at J; junction bases unmatched: 2. CDR3 length equals 16 residues.